The subject of this entry is one T cell receptor beta chain. The data derive from a study of blood T cell repertoires in COVID-19. Study details: COVID-19 samples collected from the United States, Italy and Spain covered acute and convalescent phases. Sources were T cells, B-cell-depleted T cells, or PBMCs; the material itself was cDNA or gDNA.

In the original processing: It was from reference gene primer amplification that nucleated cell counts were estimated. TCRdb's table, derived via immunoSEQ multiplex PCR, lists solely in-frame clones and lacks some. The V and J calls and clone size come from that table; D and trimming were worked out from the DNA. The table includes approximately 200,000 clones, 80% to 90% detected once. The V and J ends lost 0 bases and 5 bases, in that order; junction bases with no gene match: 3. The CDR3 consists of 15 residues. In germline, CDR1 is LGHNA, CDR2 YSLEER. The sequencing input was peripheral blood. J is TRBJ1-5 and V is TRBV4-3; TRBD1 matches at 8 bases. This clonotype originated in a woman older than 75 with acute or convalescent COVID-19. The CDR3 bases are TGCGCCAGCAGCCAAGACCTGACAGGGGATCAGCCCCAGCATTTT. Protein: CASSQDLTGDQPQHF.